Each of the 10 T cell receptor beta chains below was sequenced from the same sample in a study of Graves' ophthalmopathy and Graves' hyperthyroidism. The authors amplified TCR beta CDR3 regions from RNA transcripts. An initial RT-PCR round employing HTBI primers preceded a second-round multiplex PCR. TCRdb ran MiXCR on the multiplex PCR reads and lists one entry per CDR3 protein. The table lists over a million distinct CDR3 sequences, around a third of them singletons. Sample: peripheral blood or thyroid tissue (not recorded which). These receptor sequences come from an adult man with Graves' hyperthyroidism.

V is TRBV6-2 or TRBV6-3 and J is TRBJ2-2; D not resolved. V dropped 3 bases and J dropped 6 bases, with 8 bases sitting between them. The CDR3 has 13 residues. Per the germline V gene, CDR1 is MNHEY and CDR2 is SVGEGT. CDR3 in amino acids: CASSYGSPGELFF. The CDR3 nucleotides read TGTGCCAGCAGTTATGGCTCACCCGGGGAGCTGTTTTTT.

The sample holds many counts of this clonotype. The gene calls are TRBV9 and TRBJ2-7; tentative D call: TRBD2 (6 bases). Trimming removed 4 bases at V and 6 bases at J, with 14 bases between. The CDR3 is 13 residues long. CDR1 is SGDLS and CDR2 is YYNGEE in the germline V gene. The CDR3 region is CASSPRLVSEQYF. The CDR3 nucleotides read TGTGCCAGCAGCCCTAGACTAGTCTCCGAGCAGTACTTC.

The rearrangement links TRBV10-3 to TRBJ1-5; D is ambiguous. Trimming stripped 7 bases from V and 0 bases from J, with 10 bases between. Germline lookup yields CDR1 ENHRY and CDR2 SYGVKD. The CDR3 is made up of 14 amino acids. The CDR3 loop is CAITDTYSNQPQHF. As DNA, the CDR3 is TGTGCCATCACTGACACGTATAGCAATCAGCCCCAGCATTTT.

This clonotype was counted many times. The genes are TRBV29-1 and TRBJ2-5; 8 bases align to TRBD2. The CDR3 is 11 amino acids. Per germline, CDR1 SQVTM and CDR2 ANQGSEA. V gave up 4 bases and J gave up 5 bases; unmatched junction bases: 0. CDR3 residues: CSVGLAETQYF. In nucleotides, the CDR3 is TGCAGCGTTGGACTAGCGGAGACCCAGTACTTC. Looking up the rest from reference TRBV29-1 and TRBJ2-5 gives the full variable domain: SAVISQKPSRDICQRGTSLTIQCQVDSQVTMMFWYRQQPGQSLTLIATANQGSEATYESGFVIDKFPISRPNLTFSTLTVSNMSPEDSSIYLCSVGLAETQYFGPGTRLLVL.

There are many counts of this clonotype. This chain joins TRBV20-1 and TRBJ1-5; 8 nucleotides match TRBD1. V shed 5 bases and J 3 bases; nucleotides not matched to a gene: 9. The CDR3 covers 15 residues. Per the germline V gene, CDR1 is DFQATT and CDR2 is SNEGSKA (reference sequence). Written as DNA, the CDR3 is TGCAGTGCTCCTGAAGTGACAGGGGACAATCAGCCCCAGCATTTT. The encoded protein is CSAPEVTGDNQPQHF.

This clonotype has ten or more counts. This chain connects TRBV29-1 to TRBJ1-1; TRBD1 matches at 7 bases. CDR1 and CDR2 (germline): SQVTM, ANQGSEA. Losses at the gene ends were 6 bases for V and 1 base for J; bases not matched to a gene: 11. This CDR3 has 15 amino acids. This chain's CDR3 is CSVRRLGTANTEAFF. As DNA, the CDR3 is TGCAGCGTGAGAAGGCTCGGGACAGCGAACACTGAAGCTTTCTTT.

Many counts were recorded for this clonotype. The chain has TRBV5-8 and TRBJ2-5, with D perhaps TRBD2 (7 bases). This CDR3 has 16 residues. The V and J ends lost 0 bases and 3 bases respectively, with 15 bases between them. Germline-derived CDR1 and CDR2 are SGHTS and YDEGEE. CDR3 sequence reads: CASSLVRGAGEETQYF. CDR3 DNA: TGTGCCAGCAGCTTGGTCCGGGGGGCTGGAGAAGAGACCCAGTACTTC. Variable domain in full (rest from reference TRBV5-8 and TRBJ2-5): EAGVTQSPTHLIKTRGQQATLRCSPISGHTSVYWYQQALGLGLQFLLWYDEGEERNRGNFPPRFSGRQFPNYSSELNVNALELEDSALYLCASSLVRGAGEETQYFGPGTRLLVL.

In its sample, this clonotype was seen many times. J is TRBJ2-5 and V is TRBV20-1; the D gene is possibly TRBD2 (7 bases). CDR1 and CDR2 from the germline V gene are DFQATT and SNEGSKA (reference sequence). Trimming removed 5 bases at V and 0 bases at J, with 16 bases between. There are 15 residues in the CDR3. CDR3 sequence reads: CSAQGGGSNQETQYF. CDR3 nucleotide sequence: TGCAGTGCTCAGGGAGGGGGTAGTAACCAAGAGACCCAGTACTTC.

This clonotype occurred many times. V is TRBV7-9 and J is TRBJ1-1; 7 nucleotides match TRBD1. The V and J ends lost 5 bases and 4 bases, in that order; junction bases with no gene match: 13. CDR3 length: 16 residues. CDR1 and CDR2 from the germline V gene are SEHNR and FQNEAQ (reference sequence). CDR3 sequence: CASSLGDSLFVTEAFF. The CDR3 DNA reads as TGTGCCAGCAGCCTGGGGGACAGCCTCTTCGTCACTGAAGCTTTCTTT.

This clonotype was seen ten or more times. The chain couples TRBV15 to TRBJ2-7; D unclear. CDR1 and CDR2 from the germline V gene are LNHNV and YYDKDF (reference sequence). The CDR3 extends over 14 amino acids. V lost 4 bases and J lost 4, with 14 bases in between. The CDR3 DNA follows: TGTGCCACCAGCACTGAATTAGCTACTTACGAGCAGTACTTC. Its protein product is CATSTELATYEQYF.